This T cell receptor beta chain was documented in a study of post-analysis software for immune sequencing data (dated by TCRdb to the mid-2010s). With regard to the full study: Disease courses on record covered relapsing-remitting, secondary progressive and progressive-relapsing multiple sclerosis, though some patients had no subtype annotation. The multiple sclerosis patient repertoires were compared with 10 or so previously published healthy control repertoires from donors aged about 6 to 26 years. A subset of samples was prepared in parallel using single-end sample barcoding, then pooled and co-amplified after Illumina adapter ligation.

The library was built by means of PCR. TCRdb lists the instrument as Illumina HiSeq 2500. To reduce PCR and sequencing biases, unique molecular identifiers were built into the TCR beta cDNA libraries. Per 1 to 10 million input T cells, around 500,000 cDNA molecules were obtained, such that each molecule approximated one T cell. The patient libraries were prepared and sequenced with the same protocol used for the earlier healthy control dataset. Samples belonging to the same batch were prepared together, multiplexed and sequenced on a shared HiSeq lane. In the original analysis: Raw barcoded reads were processed with MIGEC, discarding single-read molecular identifier groups before consensus assembly and CDR3 extraction. VDJtools was used for post-analysis of the clonotype tables, and diversity was normalized by down-sampling every dataset to the size of the smallest sample. Repertoire overlap clustering matched CDR3 amino acid but not nucleotide sequences to correct batch-related cross-sample contamination. Clones were called with MiXCR by TCRdb after fastp trimmed the public reads at Q25, and only in-frame beta chains were retained. CDR3 protein duplicates are merged, each entry listing the most common genes and DNA. What appears here as the V and J calls and clone size reflects TCRdb's work, not the paper's. This sample comprises 750,000 to 950,000 distinct CDR3 sequences, approximately 57% of them detected only once. The top ten constitute about 4.8% of the sample.

V lost 2 bases and J lost 10 bases; the stretch between them is 13 bases long. From a lookup of the germline V gene, CDR1 and CDR2 are MDHEN and SYDVKM. The CDR3 runs 13 amino acids, cysteine and phenylalanine included. Just CDR3 DNA is preserved here, 39 bases in frame from base 1. TCR beta repertoires were profiled from peripheral blood of about a dozen young patients with multiple sclerosis to demonstrate the VDJtools post-analysis software. Multiple sclerosis patients were children and adolescents aged about 6 to 15 years. Findings and caveats that apply to the study as a whole: Normalized Chao1 diversity was significantly lower in multiple sclerosis patients than controls, suggesting substantial peripheral T-cell clonal expansion. Significantly higher frequencies in patients than in controls were found for about five TRBV segments, including TRBV5-6, TRBV5-1 and TRBV20-1. Direct clustering with F measure showed strong co-clustering of samples prepared in the same batch, prompting a batch-effect correction. The control group was slightly older than the multiple sclerosis patient group.

Turning to this clonotype: This clone's antigen is unknown. Per-base quality was not reported, and no clone a single base away is much larger than it.

This receptor chain uses TRBV28 and TRBJ2-3; a tentative D match to TRBD1 spans 5 bases. The specimen was blood. The source is a girl under 18 with multiple sclerosis. The CDR3 reads CASSLLQGQAQYF. The DNA reads TGTGCCAGCAGTTTACTCCAGGGCCAGGCGCAGTATTTT.